One sample yielded the 19 T cell receptor beta chains listed below, sequenced in a study of cytomegalovirus exposure and HLA in healthy donors. PCR used 60 Vbeta primers and 13 Jbeta primers. The repertoire was sequenced with immunoSEQ multiplex PCR; TCRdb's copy has only in-frame clones and lacks some. The table has over 150,000 clones, 80% to 90% seen once. The source material was PBMCs. These receptors came from a man aged 50-60 years in good health and CMV-seropositive.

Of note for this clone: The junction and the germline gene differ at one end; a read error may be behind it. This chain links TRBV7-7 with TRBJ2-6; 8 nucleotides line up with TRBD2. Germline V gives CDR1 SSHAT, CDR2 FNYEAQ (reference sequence). This CDR3 is built from 15 residues. The CDR3 region has the DNA TGTGCTAGCAGCTTGGCGGGGGGTGGGGCCAACGGCCTGACTTTC. This sequence encodes CASSLAGGGANGLTF.

Of note for this clone: Other DNA sequences of this sample code for an identical CDR3. This chain joins TRBV5-4 and TRBJ2-5; 9 bases align to TRBD1. The J segment lost 5 bases and the V segment lost 4 bases, leaving 3 bases of the junction unmatched. CDR1 and CDR2 from the germline V gene are SGHNT and YYREEE (reference sequence). This CDR3 has 13 amino acids. This CDR3 reads CASSRTGEETQYF. The CDR3, as DNA: TGTGCCAGCAGCAGGACAGGGGAGGAGACCCAGTACTTC.

The CDR3 bases are TGTGCCAGTACCGGAGTTCTTTTTGACGGGGAGCTGTTTTTT. Its protein product is CASTGVLFDGELFF. The V and J genes are TRBV19 and TRBJ2-2; D is uncertain. Germline-derived CDR1 and CDR2 are LNHDA and SQIVND (reference sequence). V was pared by 7 bases and J by 7 bases, with 16 bases between. The CDR3 runs 14 residues.

The chain links TRBV28 to TRBJ2-2; 15 nucleotides align to TRBD2. Germline V CDR1 and CDR2: MDHEN, SYDVKM. V dropped 4 bases and J dropped 5; count of bases not matched to a gene: 5. The CDR3 loop spans 17 amino acids. The CDR3 reads CASSSGTSGGRTGELFF. CDR3 DNA sequence: TGTGCCAGCAGTTCCGGGACTAGCGGGGGGAGGACCGGGGAGCTGTTTTTT.

The CDR3 DNA reads TGTGCCAGCAGGACTATAGATACGCAGTATTTT. Translating gives CASRTIDTQYF. V gene TRBV2 combines with J gene TRBJ2-3, with D possibly TRBD2 on 5 matching bases. Germline lookup yields CDR1 SNHLY and CDR2 FYNNEI. V lost 6 bases and J lost 5, with 6 bases in between. This CDR3 is 11 amino acids long.

The rearrangement joins TRBV5-6 to TRBJ1-2; 7 bases fit TRBD1. Germline-derived CDR1 and CDR2 are SGHDT and YYEEEE. CDR3 length: 14 amino acids. J gave up 7 bases and V 3 bases, and 9 bases lay outside the gene matches. CDR3 residues: CASSSLDRVGGYTF. DNA for the CDR3: TGTGCCAGCAGCTCCCTCGACAGGGTGGGTGGCTACACCTTC. Using reference TRBV5-6 and TRBJ1-2 for the parts outside the CDR3, the full variable domain is DAGVTQSPTHLIKTRGQQVTLRCSPKSGHDTVSWYQQALGQGPQFIFQYYEEEERQRGNFPDRFSGHQFPNYSSELNVNALLLGDSALYLCASSSLDRVGGYTFGSGTRLTVV.

V usage is TRBV29-1 and J usage is TRBJ1-1, with a tentative D call TRBD1 (6 bases). The V gene's germline CDR1 is SQVTM and CDR2 ANQGSEA. Trimming cost V 7 bases and J 1 base, with 13 bases left between them. This CDR3 is 13 amino acids long. CDR3 in amino acids: CSGIQGTNTEAFF. The CDR3 nucleotides read TGCAGCGGGATACAGGGAACGAACACTGAAGCTTTCTTT.

The genes are TRBV5-1 and TRBJ1-2, with D tentatively TRBD1 (5 bases). The germline gives CDR1 SGHRS, CDR2 YFSETQ. This CDR3 has 13 amino acids. V lost 0 bases and J lost 6, with 9 bases in between. CDR3 sequence reads: CASSLVGAHGYTF. In DNA form, the CDR3 reads TGCGCCAGCAGCTTGGTTGGGGCGCATGGCTACACCTTC.

The chain recombines TRBV5-1 with TRBJ1-5; 8 bases line up with TRBD1. Losses at the gene ends were 1 base for V and 6 bases for J; bases not matched to a gene: 9. Germline CDR1 is SGHRS and CDR2 is YFSETQ. CDR3 length: 16 residues. The CDR3, as DNA: TGCGCCAGCAGCTTGTTTGAGGCAGGGGGCAGTCAGCCCCAGCATTTT. Amino acids: CASSLFEAGGSQPQHF. The whole variable domain, filled in from reference TRBV5-1 and TRBJ1-5, reads KAGVTQTPRYLIKTRGQQVTLSCSPISGHRSVSWYQQTPGQGLQFLFEYFSETQRNKGNFPGRFSGRQFSNSRSEMNVSTLELGDSALYLCASSLFEAGGSQPQHFGDGTRLSIL.

This chain joins TRBV28 and TRBJ2-1; D perhaps matches TRBD1 (6 bases). The CDR3 extends over 12 amino acids. V was clipped by 2 bases and J by 15 bases, with 14 bases between them. Germline V lookup: CDR1 MDHEN, CDR2 SYDVKM. The CDR3 reads CASSLKRAGVFF. The CDR3 bases are TGTGCCAGCAGTTTAAAACGGGCAGGGGTGTTCTTC.

The J gene is TRBJ2-2, the V gene TRBV29-1, with D maybe TRBD1 (5 bases). CDR3 size: 14 residues. Germline V gene lookup returns CDR1 SQVTM and CDR2 ANQGSEA. V lost 3 bases, J lost 0 bases, and 8 bases lay in between. DNA of the CDR3: TGCAGCGTTGAGGGGCTAACGAACACCGGGGAGCTGTTTTTT. Translation gives CSVEGLTNTGELFF.

The rearrangement links TRBV4-3 to TRBJ2-7; D is perhaps TRBD1 (6 bases). Germline V gene lookup returns CDR1 LGHNA and CDR2 YSLEER. The CDR3 sequence is 14 residues long. The V gene lost 4 bases and the J gene lost 7 bases, with 17 bases spanning the gap. CDR3 loop: CASSPDRSLGEQYF. CDR3 nucleotide sequence: TGCGCCAGCAGCCCCGACAGGTCCTTAGGGGAGCAGTACTTC.

The gene calls are TRBV19 and TRBJ2-3, with unresolved D. Trimming shortened V by 3 bases and J by 0 bases, and 7 bases separated the two germline ends. The CDR3 extends over 14 amino acids. Germline CDR1 and CDR2: LNHDA and SQIVND (reference sequence). DNA of the CDR3: TGTGCCAGTAGTATCGGAGCGAGCACAGATACGCAGTATTTT. It codes for CASSIGASTDTQYF.

V and J are TRBV19 and TRBJ1-1; D perhaps matches TRBD1 (5 bases). The CDR3 consists of 14 residues. Germline assignment: CDR1 LNHDA and CDR2 SQIVND (reference sequence). Trimming left V 3 bases short and J 1 base short, with 9 bases between. The CDR3 is CASSIGGTNTEAFF. The CDR3 coding sequence is TGTGCCAGTAGTATCGGGGGAACGAACACTGAAGCTTTCTTT.

V is TRBV28 and J is TRBJ1-2, with 9 bases aligning to TRBD1. The J segment lost 4 bases and the V segment lost 3 bases, leaving 6 bases of the junction unmatched. Per germline, CDR1 MDHEN and CDR2 SYDVKM. The CDR3 is 15 amino acids. The CDR3 spells CASSLRDREGYGYTF. CDR3 DNA: TGTGCCAGCAGTTTGAGGGACAGGGAGGGCTATGGCTACACCTTC.

The chain combines TRBV15 with TRBJ1-2, with D tentatively TRBD1 (6 bases). V was cut by 3 bases and J by 7 bases, with 15 bases left in between. Germline CDR1 is LNHNV and CDR2 is YYDKDF (reference sequence). CDR3 length equals 14 residues. DNA of the CDR3: TGTGCCACCAGCAGGGACCGGGACACGCCTGGCTACACCTTC. Protein product: CATSRDRDTPGYTF.

The chain has TRBV14 and TRBJ1-2; D uncertain. CDR1 and CDR2 from the germline V gene are SGHDN and FVKESK. Trimming cost V 0 bases and J 4 bases, with 12 bases left between them. This CDR3 has 15 residues. CDR3 coding DNA: TGTGCCAGCAGCCAAGACGAGGGTCTAAGCTATGGCTACACCTTC. Encoded protein: CASSQDEGLSYGYTF.

The J gene is TRBJ2-1, the V gene TRBV4-2; 11 nucleotides line up with TRBD2. The CDR3 consists of 15 residues. The germline V gene encodes CDR1 LGHNA and CDR2 YNFKEQ. Trimming took 4 bases from V and 8 from J; bases not matched to a gene: 7. The CDR3 protein is CASSPLAGGGDEQFF. The DNA for the CDR3 is TGTGCCAGCAGCCCTCTAGCGGGAGGAGGGGATGAGCAGTTCTTC.

The chain combines TRBV19 with TRBJ2-7, with 8 bases matching TRBD2. Germline V CDR1 and CDR2: LNHDA, SQIVND (reference sequence). The CDR3 contains 15 residues. V shed 7 bases, J shed 5 bases, and the junction held 13 bases outside the gene matches. The CDR3 bases are TGTGCCAGTACCCCTTTCCCGGCGGGAGGACACGAGCAGTACTTC. Its protein product is CASTPFPAGGHEQYF.